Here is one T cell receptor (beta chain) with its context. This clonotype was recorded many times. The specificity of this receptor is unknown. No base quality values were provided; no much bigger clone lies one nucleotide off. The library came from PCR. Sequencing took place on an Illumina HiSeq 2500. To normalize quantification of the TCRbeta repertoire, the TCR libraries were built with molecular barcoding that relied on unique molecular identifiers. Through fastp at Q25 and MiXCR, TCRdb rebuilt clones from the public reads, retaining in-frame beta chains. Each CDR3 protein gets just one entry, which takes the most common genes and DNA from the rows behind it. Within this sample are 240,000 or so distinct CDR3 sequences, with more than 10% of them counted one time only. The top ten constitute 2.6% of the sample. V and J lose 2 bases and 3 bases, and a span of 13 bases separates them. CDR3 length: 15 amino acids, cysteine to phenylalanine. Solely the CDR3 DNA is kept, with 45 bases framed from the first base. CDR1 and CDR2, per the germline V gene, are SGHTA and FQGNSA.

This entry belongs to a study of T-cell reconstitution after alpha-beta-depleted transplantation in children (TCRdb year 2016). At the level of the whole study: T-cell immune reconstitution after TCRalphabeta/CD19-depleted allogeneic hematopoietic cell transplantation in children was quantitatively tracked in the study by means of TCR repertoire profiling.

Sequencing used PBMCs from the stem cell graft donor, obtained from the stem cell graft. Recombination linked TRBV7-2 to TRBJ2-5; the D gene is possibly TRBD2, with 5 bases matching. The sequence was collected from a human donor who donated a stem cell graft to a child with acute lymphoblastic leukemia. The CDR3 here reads CASSLLGSLKETQYF. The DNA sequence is TGTGCCAGCAGCTTATTGGGGAGCCTGAAAGAGACCCAGTACTTC.